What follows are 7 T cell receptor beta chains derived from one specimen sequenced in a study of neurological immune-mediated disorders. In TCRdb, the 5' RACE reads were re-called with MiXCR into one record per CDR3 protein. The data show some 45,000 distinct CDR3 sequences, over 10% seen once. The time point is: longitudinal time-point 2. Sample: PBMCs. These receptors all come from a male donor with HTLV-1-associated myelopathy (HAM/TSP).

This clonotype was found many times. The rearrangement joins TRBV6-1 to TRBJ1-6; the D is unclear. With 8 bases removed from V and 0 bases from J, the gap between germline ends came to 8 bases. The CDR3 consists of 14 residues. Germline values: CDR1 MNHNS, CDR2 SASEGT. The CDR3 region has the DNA TGTGCCAGCGGGCAGAGCTCCTATAATTCACCCCTCCACTTT. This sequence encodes CASGQSSYNSPLHF.

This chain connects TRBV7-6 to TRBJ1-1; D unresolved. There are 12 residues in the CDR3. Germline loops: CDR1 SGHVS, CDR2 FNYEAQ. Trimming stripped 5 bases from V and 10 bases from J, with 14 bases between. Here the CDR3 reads CASSPWVERAFF. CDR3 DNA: TGTGCCAGCAGCCCCTGGGTTGAGAGAGCTTTCTTT.

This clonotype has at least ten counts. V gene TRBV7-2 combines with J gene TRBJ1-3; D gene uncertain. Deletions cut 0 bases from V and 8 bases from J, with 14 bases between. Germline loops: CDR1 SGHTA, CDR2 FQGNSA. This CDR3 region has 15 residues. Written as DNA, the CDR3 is TGTGCCAGCAGCTTAGCCGGACGGCTTAAGGACACCATATATTTT. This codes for CASSLAGRLKDTIYF. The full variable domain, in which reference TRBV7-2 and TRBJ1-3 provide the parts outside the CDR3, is GAGVSQSPSNKVTEKGKDVELRCDPISGHTALYWYRQSLGQGLEFLIYFQGNSAPDKSGLPSDRFSAERTGGSVSTLTIQRTQQEDSAVYLCASSLAGRLKDTIYFGEGSWLTVV.

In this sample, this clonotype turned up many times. The chain's CDR3 is CSASWGQGVDTDTQYF. The DNA for the CDR3 is TGCAGTGCTAGCTGGGGCCAGGGCGTCGATACAGATACGCAGTATTTT. This chain links TRBV20-1 with TRBJ2-3; tentatively, D is TRBD1 (5 bases). V lost 3 bases, J lost 3 bases, and 19 bases lay in between. Per germline, CDR1 DFQATT and CDR2 SNEGSKA (reference sequence). The CDR3 extends over 16 amino acids.

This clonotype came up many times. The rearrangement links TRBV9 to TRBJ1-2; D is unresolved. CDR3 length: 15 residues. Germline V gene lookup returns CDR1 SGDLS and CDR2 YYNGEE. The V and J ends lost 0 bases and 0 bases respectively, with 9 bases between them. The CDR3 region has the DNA TGTGCCAGCAGCGTAGATCTCGGAGCTAACTATGGCTACACCTTC. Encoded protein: CASSVDLGANYGYTF.

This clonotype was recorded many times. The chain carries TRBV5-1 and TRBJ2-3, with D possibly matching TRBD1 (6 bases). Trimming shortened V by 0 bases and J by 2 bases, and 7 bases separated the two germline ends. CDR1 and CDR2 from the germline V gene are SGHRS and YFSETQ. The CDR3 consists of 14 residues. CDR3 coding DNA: TGCGCCAGCAGCTTGGGACAGGTCACAGATACGCAGTATTTT. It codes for CASSLGQVTDTQYF.

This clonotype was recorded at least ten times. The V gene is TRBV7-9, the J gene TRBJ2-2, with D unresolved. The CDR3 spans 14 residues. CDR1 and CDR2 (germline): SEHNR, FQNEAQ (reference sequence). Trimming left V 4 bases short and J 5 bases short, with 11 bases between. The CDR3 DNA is TGTGCCAGCAGCTCTGGGGTGAGGACCGGGGAGCTGTTTTTT. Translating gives CASSSGVRTGELFF.